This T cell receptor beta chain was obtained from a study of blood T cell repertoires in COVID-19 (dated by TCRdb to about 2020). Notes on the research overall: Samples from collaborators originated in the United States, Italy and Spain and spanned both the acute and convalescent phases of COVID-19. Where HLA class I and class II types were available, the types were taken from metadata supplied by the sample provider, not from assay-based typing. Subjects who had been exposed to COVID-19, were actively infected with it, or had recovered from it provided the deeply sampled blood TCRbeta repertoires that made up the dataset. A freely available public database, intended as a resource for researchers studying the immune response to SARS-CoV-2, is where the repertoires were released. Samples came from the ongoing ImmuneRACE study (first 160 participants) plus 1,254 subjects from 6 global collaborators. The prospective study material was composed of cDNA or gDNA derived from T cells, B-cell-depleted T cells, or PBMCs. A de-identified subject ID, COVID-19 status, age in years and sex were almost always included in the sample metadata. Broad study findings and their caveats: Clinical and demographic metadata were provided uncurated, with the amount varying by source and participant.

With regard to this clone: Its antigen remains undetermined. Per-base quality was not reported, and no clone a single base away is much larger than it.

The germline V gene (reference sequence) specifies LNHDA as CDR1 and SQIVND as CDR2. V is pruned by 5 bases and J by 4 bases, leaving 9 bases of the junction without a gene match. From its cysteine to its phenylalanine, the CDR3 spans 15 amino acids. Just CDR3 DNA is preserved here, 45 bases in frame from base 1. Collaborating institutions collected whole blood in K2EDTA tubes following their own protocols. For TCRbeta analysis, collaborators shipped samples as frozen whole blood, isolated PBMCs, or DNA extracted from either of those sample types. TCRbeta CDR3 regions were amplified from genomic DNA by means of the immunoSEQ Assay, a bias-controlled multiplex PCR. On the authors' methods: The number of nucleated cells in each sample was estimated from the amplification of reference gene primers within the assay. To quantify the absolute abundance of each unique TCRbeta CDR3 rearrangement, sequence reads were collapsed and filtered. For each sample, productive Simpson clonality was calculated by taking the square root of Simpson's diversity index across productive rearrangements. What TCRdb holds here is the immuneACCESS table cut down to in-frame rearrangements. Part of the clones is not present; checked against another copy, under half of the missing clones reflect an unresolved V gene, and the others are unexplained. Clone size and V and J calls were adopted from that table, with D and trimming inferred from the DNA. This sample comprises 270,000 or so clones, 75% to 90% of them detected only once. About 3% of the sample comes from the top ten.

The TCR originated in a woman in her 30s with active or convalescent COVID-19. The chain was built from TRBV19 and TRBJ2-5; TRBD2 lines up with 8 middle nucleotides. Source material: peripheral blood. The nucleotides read TGTGCCAGTAGTCGAACCGGGACTAGTTTAGAGACCCAGTACTTC. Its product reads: CASSRTGTSLETQYF.